The present T cell receptor (beta chain) was sequenced within a study of cytomegalovirus exposure and HLA in healthy donors (dated by TCRdb to 2016 to 2017). Describing the broader study: According to an earlier analysis of 450 to 650 of the donors, about 190 million T cells yielded 90 million to 130 million unique TCR beta sequences and 276 Gb of sequence data. An early release that covered about 640 HLA-typed donors contained approximately 300 gigabases of sequencing data and some 87 million unique TCR sequences. Among the roughly 400 genotyped donors, under 90% belonged to the genetic ancestry cluster associated with self-reported Caucasian donors. The study was designed to test whether signatures of past pathogen exposure could be identified by cataloging public T cell receptors. The study used immunosequencing to profile the T cell repertoires of several hundred subjects and linked those repertoires to cytomegalovirus serostatus. A separate validation cohort of approximately 120 different subjects was used in addition to the approximately 700-subject first cohort. To predict cytomegalovirus infection status, the study combined high-throughput TCR immunosequencing, statistical association of individual TCRs with disease status, and machine learning. A later analysis re-analyzed previously published TCR beta repertoires from several hundred donors and added high-resolution HLA genotyping to study TCR occurrence patterns. Rather than drawing on any new phenotypic data, the later analysis identified candidate immune exposures from TCR beta sequences and the way those sequences occurred across donors. In an earlier analysis of 550 to 700 of the donors, high-throughput TCR beta sequencing was used to judge whether each TCR beta V gene segment behaved as functional or pseudogenic. Alongside the repertoire data, information on donor age, sex, ethnicity and CMV serostatus was compiled. A later genetic analysis used genome-wide SNP genotypes for about three fifths of the 666 donors, treating that subset as a discovery cohort. All discovery cohort repertoires had been generated on a single sequencing platform. HLA typing covered class I and class II loci at four-digit resolution. Typing coverage varied by locus: roughly 629-640 donors for A, B, C, DRB1 and DQB1; roughly 510 for DQA1; more than 600 for DPA1; fewer than 480 for DPB1. Several DR-DQ haplotypes were treated as single units for association and clustering because of strong linkage in the cohort. Among almost 400 genotyped donors of the cohort, an average of approximately 240,000 unique TCR beta nucleotide sequences were sequenced per donor, 15% to 20% of them non-productive.

The cohort was made up of 650 to 700 healthy bone marrow donors. Cohort members were all nominally healthy when sampled, although unrecorded immune exposures were likely present. The donor tested CMV seronegative and was one of the 352 seronegative cohort members. Each donor provided a peripheral blood sample, and peripheral blood mononuclear cells were used for TCR beta sequencing. Genomic DNA was extracted from the blood cell samples with the Qiagen DNeasy Blood Extraction Kit. With regard to this clone: The antigen it recognizes is unknown. No per-base quality is available; no much larger clone lies one base away.

Library construction relied on the immunoSEQ multiplex PCR assay. For the multiplex PCR, a mixture combining 60 forward primers for TCR Vbeta segments and 13 reverse primers for TCR Jbeta segments was used. The CDR3 region of rearranged TCR beta genes was amplified from genomic DNA by a multiplex PCR assay. The amplified TCR beta libraries were sequenced on the Illumina HiSeq System as 87-base-pair reads. In the source study's methods: A later analysis counted about 82 million unique TCR beta chains across the 666 repertoires, and some 11 million of these chains were shared by at least two donors. A nearest-neighbor algorithm error-corrected the raw reads and collapsed the reads into unique sequences, merging closely related sequences to remove PCR and sequencing errors. To assign V, D and J gene segments, CDR3 sequences were aligned to IMGT reference sequences. Each retained sequence needed at least a six-nucleotide match to both a V gene segment and a J gene segment. A rearrangement counted as productive if the CDR3 had no stop codons and remained in frame with V and J, and every other rearrangement counted as non-productive. Following IMGT convention, CDR3 was defined as the stretch from the second conserved V-encoded cysteine to the conserved J-encoded phenylalanine. The earlier analysis of 587 of the donors excluded sequences that lacked an unambiguous match to a single V gene segment. An earlier analysis of some 610 of the donors called V segments functional above 56.7% productive rearrangements and segregating when the between-donor standard deviation exceeded 5%. A statistical classification framework was built for diagnosing cytomegalovirus status from the catalog of TCR beta chain sequences. In a later analysis, TCR nucleotide sequences were compared against IMGT/GENE-DB human TR gene sequences so that V and J genes could be assigned. The TCRdist pipeline was used in a later analysis to assign CDR3 sequences and most-parsimonious VDJ recombination scenarios. A later analysis defined each TCR beta chain by its CDR3 amino acid sequence plus V-gene family, and excluded reads lacking a unique V-gene family. In a later analysis, nearly 600 highly shared, low-generation-probability nucleotide sequences were removed to address suspected cross-contamination and a sequencing artifact. For each public chain, a later analysis derived a clonal expansion index from normalized ranks of inferred template counts within each repertoire. A later analysis computed generation probabilities with a VDJ recombination model fitted to out-of-frame rearrangements, and checked the results against IGoR. In a later analysis, hypergeometric tests were used to score TCR-TCR, TCR-HLA and TCR-CMV co-occurrence, with a repertoire-size bias correction applied to TCR pairs. A later analysis estimated false discovery rates by permuting HLA or CMV assignments 20 times. In a later analysis, co-occurring TCRs were grouped using DBSCAN, and TCRdist sequence similarity was added for clustering within HLA-allele-positive subsets. Repertoires with fewer than 30,000 or more than 120,000 public chains, plus five repertoires with anomalous nucleotide sharing, were excluded from co-occurrence clustering. TCRdb obtained this table from immuneACCESS and retained in-frame rearrangements with V and J assigned. These tables miss some clones; where compared with another copy, unresolved V genes account for less than half of the shortfall, and the remainder is unexplained. The DNA was the basis for D and trimming; V, J and clone size are from that table. The table for this sample lists about 130,000 clones; about four fifths of them were counted only once. 2% of the sample is taken by the ten largest.

General conclusions and limits of the study: The classifier was reported to diagnose cytomegalovirus status with high specificity and sensitivity in both the original and validation cohorts. Across donors, most TCR sequences were observed very rarely, whereas some public TCRs were present in many individuals. Linkage disequilibrium might explain the correlated functional status among segregating V segments, but an unknown experimental factor could not be ruled out. The study gave a list of around 170 TCR beta chains associated with cytomegalovirus. A cluster of highly shared sequence variants was judged likely to be a technical artifact of the sequencing pipeline. Several of the top co-occurrence clusters appeared to be linked to parvovirus B19, influenza, CMV and Epstein-Barr virus, according to a later analysis. In an earlier analysis of 587 of the donors, most TCR beta V segments appeared in productive rearrangements about 87% or about 30% of the time, broadly matching IMGT annotations. Presence/absence analyses assumed roughly uniform sequencing depth across donors, an assumption that may not hold. Assigning TCR associations to individual alleles was difficult when HLA alleles, especially DR and DQ, strongly co-occurred. Compared with equally common non-associated chains, HLA-associated TCR beta chains in a later analysis were more clonally expanded and had lower generation probabilities. In vitro tests confirmed that a few of the cytomegalovirus-associated TCR beta chains recognize cytomegalovirus antigens. An association between a missense DCLRE1C variant and V-gene and J-gene trimming of TCR beta chains was found in a later genetic analysis and replicated in an independent cohort. Over 15 rarely observed V segments, including chromosome 9 orphons, were excluded from the earlier analysis of a few hundred of the donors because counts were too low. Some IMGT-functional V segments, including TRBV6-2 and TRBV6-3, could not be distinguished by the 87-base-pair reads and were therefore excluded. Specific HLA alleles were associated with 16,951 TCR beta sequences at a false discovery rate of 0.05 in a later analysis. It was suggested by the authors that the approach could potentially be generalized to other disease states and immunological phenotypes. Because some donors lacked HLA typing at each locus, the association tests relied only on the typed subset. The cohort was sequenced for TCR beta chains only, and without alpha or paired-chain data the features that could be detected were limited. In a later analysis, most CMV-associated TCR beta chains were found to appear HLA-restricted, with HLA associations seemingly driven largely by CMV exposure. According to a later analysis, TCR association rates differed among HLA loci, with DRB1 alleles showing the most associated TCRs and HLA-C alleles showing the fewest. A further reported finding was that TCR beta sequences accurately predicted the HLA-A and HLA-B alleles for most subjects in the first cohort. Compared with the approximately 700-donor mean, donors in an Asian-associated ancestry cluster had fewer N-insertions in productive TCRs, according to a later genetic analysis. The only immune exposure information available for the cohort was CMV serostatus.

A distance of 17 bases separates the germline ends of V and J, which lose 5 bases and 4 bases respectively. The cysteine opens and the phenylalanine closes a CDR3 of 15 amino acids. Left in the record is the CDR3 DNA by itself, 45 bases read in frame from the first base. CDR1 and CDR2, per the germline V gene, are SNHLY and FYNNEI. Recombination joined TRBV2 with TRBJ1-2, with TRBD1 perhaps the D gene, on 6 matching bases. Material: PBMCs. The source is a man aged 18-30 years in good health and CMV-seronegative. The DNA is as follows: TGTGCCAGCAGTTCCCCGGACAGCGTACCCTATGGCTACACCTTC. This encodes CASSSPDSVPYGYTF.